Presented here are 26 T cell receptor beta chains from one specimen sequenced in a study of T cells in women clearing cervical HPV infection. Clones were read by immunoSEQ multiplex PCR, and TCRdb kept only the in-frame ones, dropping some. The table lists tens of thousands of clones. The sequenced sample consisted of blood buffy coat. All receptors derive from a woman between 18 and 75 years old with a cervical HPV16 infection that either progressed to CIN3+ or cleared (not recorded which).

The CDR3 reads CASSPRTSGEETQYF. Partial CDR3 DNA: TGTGCCAGCAGCCCAAGGACTAGCGGGGAAGAGACC. The chain employs TRBV5-4 and TRBJ2-5; TRBD2 aligns across 12 bases. The CDR3 end is not reached by the read, which stops 3 residues before it; the germline J gene fills it in. The CDR3 has 15 amino acids. The V and J ends lost 4 bases and 3 bases, in that order; junction bases with no gene match: 4. Germline CDR1 and CDR2: SGHNT and YYREEE (reference sequence).

Points on this clone: The read is 3 residues too short to cover the CDR3 end, so that end is filled in from the germline J gene. The chain links TRBV19 to TRBJ2-5; 9 positions match TRBD2. The CDR3 extends over 15 amino acids. In germline, CDR1 is LNHDA, CDR2 SQIVND (reference sequence). The junction had 9 bases not matched to a gene; V was cut back by 5 bases and J by 5 bases. Partial CDR3 DNA: TGTGCCAGTAGTTCGGGCGGGGGGGCCAGGGAGACC. It translates to CASSSGGGARET. The CDR3 reads in full as CASSSGGGARETQYF.

With regard to this clone: From the germline J gene comes the end of the CDR3, since the read stops 3 residues before it. This chain connects TRBV6-7 to TRBJ2-5; maybe TRBD1 (6 bases). TRBV6-7 falls under the ORF class, with uncertain function. The CDR3 is 14 residues long. The ends were cut back, 10 bases at V and 5 bases at J, with 20 bases in the middle. Here the CDR3 reads CATGFSRGLETQYF. Partial CDR3 DNA: TGTGCCACCGGGTTTAGCAGGGGCCTTGAGACC.

This clone ranks as medium-sized (0.01 to 0.1%) in terms of frequency. The DNA ends 3 residues before the CDR3 does, and the rest of the CDR3 is filled in from the germline J gene. The rearrangement links TRBV7-9 to TRBJ2-1, with D perhaps TRBD1 (6 bases). From germline, CDR1 is SEHNR and CDR2 FQNEAQ (reference sequence). CDR3 length: 14 amino acids. V gave up 5 bases and J gave up 0 bases, with 8 bases separating them. The CDR3 DNA, read in part, is TGTGCCAGCAGCCAGGGACACTCCTACAATGAG. The encoded protein is CASSQGHSYNE. The full CDR3 protein reads CASSQGHSYNEQFF.

A note on this clone: The read is 3 residues too short to cover the CDR3 end, so that end is filled in from the germline J gene. The V call is TRBV5-5, the J call TRBJ2-3; 8 bases line up with TRBD1. CDR1 and CDR2 from the germline V gene are SGHKS and YYEKEE (reference sequence). CDR3 length: 14 residues. CDR3 protein: CASSKTGVQETQYF. Partial CDR3 DNA: TGTGCCAGCAGCAAGACAGGGGTCCAAGAGACG. Using reference TRBV5-5 and TRBJ2-3 for the parts outside the CDR3, the full variable domain is DAGVTQSPTHLIKTRGQQVTLRCSPISGHKSVSWYQQVLGQGPQFIFQYYEKEERGRGNFPDRFSARQFPNYSSELNVNALLLGDSALYLCASSKTGVQETQYFGPGTRLTVL.

In the case of this clone: Coverage ceases 3 residues before the CDR3 finishes, and the germline J gene fills in the end. J is TRBJ2-1 and V is TRBV5-1; D may be TRBD2 (6 bases). The CDR3 has 14 amino acids. Trimming shortened V by 4 bases and J by 0 bases, and 8 bases separated the two germline ends. The V gene's germline CDR1 is SGHRS and CDR2 YFSETQ. The sequenced part of the CDR3 DNA is TGCGCCAGCAGCACCGGGGGCTCCTACAATGAG. It codes for CASSTGGSYNE. In full, the CDR3 is CASSTGGSYNEQFF.

Remarks on this clone: Sequencing ends 3 residues short of the CDR3 end; the germline J gene provides the rest. The rearrangement joins TRBV11-3 to TRBJ1-1, with D perhaps TRBD1 (6 bases). CDR1 is SGHNT, CDR2 YENEEA, per germline. Trimming pared 1 base from V and 1 base from J, leaving 10 bases between. The CDR3 is 15 amino acids. The covered CDR3 bases are TGTGCCAGCAGCTTAGGGGGGACATCGAACACTGAA. Amino acids: CASSLGGTSNTE. The CDR3 reads in full as CASSLGGTSNTEAFF.

Note on this clone: From the germline J gene comes the end of the CDR3, since the read stops 3 residues before it. The chain has TRBV2 and TRBJ2-4; TRBD2 agrees at 13 bases. V shed 6 bases and J 4 bases; nucleotides not matched to a gene: 9. Germline lookup yields CDR1 SNHLY and CDR2 FYNNEI. This CDR3 contains 17 residues. The CDR3 DNA, read in part, is TGTGCCAGCAGCTACTTACTAGCGGGGGGGCAGAAAAACATT. Encoded protein: CASSYLLAGGQKNI. From start to end, the CDR3 is CASSYLLAGGQKNIQYF.

As regards this clone: With the read ending 3 residues before the CDR3 end, the germline J gene is used to fill in that end. Other nucleotide sequences from this sample produce the same CDR3. The chain carries TRBV5-1 and TRBJ2-1; 8 bases match TRBD2. Germline loops: CDR1 SGHRS, CDR2 YFSETQ. The CDR3 has 14 residues. V trimming: 3 bases; J trimming: 4 bases; junction bases outside the gene matches: 3. The CDR3 sequence: CASSSAGGYNEQFF. CDR3 bases read: TGCGCCAGCAGCTCGGCGGGGGGATACAATGAG.

Concerning this clone: The read is 3 residues too short to cover the CDR3 end, so that end is filled in from the germline J gene. The chain couples TRBV18 to TRBJ2-3, with 7 bases matching TRBD1. Germline values: CDR1 KGHSH, CDR2 LQKENI. The CDR3 has 14 residues. CDR3 bases read: TGTGCCAGCTCAGGCCGGGACAGCCAAGAGACG. It specifies CASSGRDSQET. The full CDR3 sequence reads CASSGRDSQETQYF.

Comments on this clone: The read halts 3 residues ahead of the CDR3 end, with the missing end drawn from the germline J gene. The rearrangement links TRBV28 to TRBJ2-1, with 12 bases identical to TRBD1. V was clipped by 8 bases and J by 0 bases; unmatched bases: 11. This CDR3 has 18 residues. Germline CDR1 is MDHEN and CDR2 is SYDVKM. CDR3 DNA, as far as it was read: TGTGCCAGCTTCCCGGGACAGGGGGCCTTCGGCTCCTACAATGAG. Translation: CASFPGQGAFGSYNE. The complete CDR3 reads CASFPGQGAFGSYNEQFF.

Of note for this clone: The CDR3 is cut off 3 residues early in the read; its end comes from the germline J gene. The rearrangement joins TRBV7-3 to TRBJ2-1; 12 nucleotides align to TRBD2. CDR3 length: 14 residues. Per the germline V gene, CDR1 is SGHTA and CDR2 is FQGTGA. J was trimmed by 6 bases and V by 5 bases; bases with no gene match: 2. CDR3 loop: CASSRLAGANEQFF. CDR3 DNA (partial): TGTGCCAGCAGCCGACTAGCGGGGGCCAATGAG.

As regards this clone: The observed sequence ends 3 residues before the CDR3 terminus, with the missing tail filled in from the germline J gene. This rearrangement joins TRBV20-1 to TRBJ2-3; D is perhaps TRBD1 or TRBD2 (7 bases each). Germline V gene lookup returns CDR1 DFQATT and CDR2 SNEGSKA (reference sequence). The CDR3 sequence is 15 residues long. V lost 4 bases and J lost 7, with 21 bases in between. This CDR3 is CSATRGGGELNTQYF. Incomplete CDR3 DNA: TGCAGTGCTACCCGGGGAGGGGGCGAACTAAATACG.

Of note for this clone: The read terminates 3 residues ahead of where the CDR3 ends, so the germline J gene completes it. The chain joins TRBV7-2 to TRBJ2-5; 7 nucleotides match TRBD2. CDR1 is SGHTA, CDR2 FQGNSA, per germline. There are 13 residues in the CDR3. V shed 5 bases and J 5 bases; nucleotides not matched to a gene: 5. The CDR3 bases that were read are TGTGCCAGCAGCCCGGGGGGTAGGGAGACC. It encodes CASSPGGRET. The full CDR3 protein is CASSPGGRETQYF.

Worth noting for this clone: The read halts 3 residues ahead of the CDR3 end, with the missing end drawn from the germline J gene. This rearrangement joins TRBV10-3 to TRBJ1-1; 8 bases match TRBD1. CDR3 length: 12 amino acids. Germline lookup yields CDR1 ENHRY and CDR2 SYGVKD. The trim removed 10 bases at V and 4 bases at J, leaving 5 bases unmatched. The sequenced part of the CDR3 DNA is TGTGCCACCCAGGACAGGGCCACTGAA. This sequence encodes CATQDRATE. The complete CDR3 protein is CATQDRATEAFF.

About this clone itself: Coverage ceases 3 residues before the CDR3 finishes, and the germline J gene fills in the end. V usage is TRBV7-9 and J usage is TRBJ1-2; a weak D match, TRBD1 (5 bases). Germline values: CDR1 SEHNR, CDR2 FQNEAQ (reference sequence). CDR3 length: 14 residues. CDR3 DNA (partial): TGTGCCAGCGAAGAAGGGGCTTCCTACAATGAC. Its translation: CASEEGASYND. The full-length CDR3 reads as CASEEGASYNDYTF.

As concerns this clone: The read gets to within 3 residues of the CDR3 end, and the germline J gene fills in the rest. The rearrangement joins TRBV30 to TRBJ2-1, with a possible D match to TRBD2 (6 bases). Between the trimmed V and J ends, which lost 0 bases and 3 bases, there was a span of 15 bases. From germline, CDR1 is GTSNPN and CDR2 SVGIG (reference sequence). CDR3 length: 16 residues. The DNA read from the CDR3 is TGTGCCTGGAGTGTACCTGGCGGGGATCACTACAATGAG. Its translation is CAWSVPGGDHYNE. In full, the CDR3 is CAWSVPGGDHYNEQFF.

As to this clone: The read is 3 residues too short to cover the CDR3 end, so that end is filled in from the germline J gene. This chain links TRBV2 with TRBJ1-1; D is unclear. Trimming took off 3 bases at V and 1 base at J, with 12 bases between the two ends. Germline lookup yields CDR1 SNHLY and CDR2 FYNNEI. The CDR3 is 15 amino acids. CDR3 in amino acids: CASSEGLNRNTEAFF. CDR3 DNA (partial): TGTGCCAGCAGTGAGGGCCTCAACCGGAACACTGAA.

Notes on this clone: The read gets to within 3 residues of the CDR3 end, and the germline J gene fills in the rest. The chain links TRBV12-3 or TRBV12-4 to TRBJ2-1, with 7 positions matching TRBD1. CDR3 length: 14 amino acids. Germline trimming cut 5 bases from V and 8 bases from J; bases unmatched to any gene: 9. The chain's CDR3 is CASSLGQFRDEQFF. The DNA read from the CDR3 is TGTGCCAGCAGTCTGGGACAGTTTCGTGATGAG.

A note on this clone: The read finishes 3 residues shy of the CDR3 end, and the germline J gene is used to complete it. V and J are TRBV19 and TRBJ1-5; 7 bases agree with TRBD1. CDR3 length equals 15 residues. Germline CDR1 LNHDA, CDR2 SQIVND (reference sequence). Losses at the gene ends were 5 bases for V and 7 bases for J; bases not matched to a gene: 11. The CDR3: CASSAGTASRQPQHF. The covered CDR3 bases are TGTGCCAGTAGTGCGGGGACAGCCTCTAGGCAGCCC.

The CDR3 loop is CASALMVIGQPQHF. CDR3 DNA, as far as it was read: TGTGCCAGCGCCCTTATGGTTATAGGGCAGCCC. The chain recombines TRBV2 with TRBJ1-5; no clear D gene. The sequenced fragment ends 3 residues before the CDR3 boundary, so the rest is inferred from the germline J gene. Germline CDR1 and CDR2: SNHLY and FYNNEI. The V end lost 8 bases, the J end lost 7 bases, and 18 bases lay between the germline ends. The CDR3 is 14 residues long.

Note on this clone: The CDR3 end lies 3 residues beyond the end of the read and is filled in from the germline J gene. The chain links TRBV7-6 to TRBJ2-1, with TRBD2 identical over 15 bases. Germline CDR1 reads SGHVS; CDR2 reads FNYEAQ. The ends lost 5 bases at V and 2 bases at J; junction bases unmatched: 7. The CDR3 loop spans 18 amino acids. The CDR3 protein is CASSKGLAGGPTYNEQFF. The covered CDR3 bases are TGTGCCAGCAGCAAAGGACTAGCGGGGGGGCCAACCTACAATGAG.

A remark on this clone: The CDR3 extends 3 residues past the end of the read, so its final part is completed from the germline J gene. The chain uses TRBV7-2 and TRBJ1-2; D uncertain. Germline V gene data show CDR1 as SGHTA and CDR2 as FQGNSA. The CDR3 sequence is 15 residues long. This CDR3 is CASSLGLALYNDYTF. The part of the CDR3 DNA that was read is TGTGCCAGCAGCTTAGGACTAGCCCTGTACAATGAC.

Turning to this clone: Sequencing ends 3 residues short of the CDR3 end; the germline J gene provides the rest. This rearrangement joins TRBV6-2 or TRBV6-3 to TRBJ1-1; D perhaps matches TRBD1 (6 bases). Germline V lookup: CDR1 MNHEY, CDR2 SVGEGT. Trimming removed 2 bases from V and 1 base from J, with 14 bases in between. This CDR3 contains 16 residues. The CDR3 sequence is CASSYRQGTTNTEAFF. The CDR3 DNA, read in part, is TGTGCCAGCAGTTACCGGCAGGGGACAACGAACACTGAA.

A remark on this clone: The read gets to within 3 residues of the CDR3 end, and the germline J gene fills in the rest. This chain uses TRBV7-8 with TRBJ1-2; TRBD1 might be the D (6 bases). Germline loops: CDR1 SGHVS, CDR2 FQNEAQ. CDR3 length equals 15 residues. The CDR3 bases that were read are TGTGCCAGCAGCTTAAGCGGGGGGCCTATCGATGAC. Amino acids: CASSLSGGPIDD. The full CDR3 protein is CASSLSGGPIDDYTF.

A remark on this clone: The CDR3 end lies 3 residues beyond the end of the read and is filled in from the germline J gene. This rearrangement joins TRBV18 to TRBJ1-5; 8 nucleotides line up with TRBD1. V shed 3 bases, J shed 0 bases, and the junction held 7 bases outside the gene matches. Per the germline V gene, CDR1 is KGHSH and CDR2 is LQKENI. The CDR3 runs 17 residues. The CDR3 loop is CASSPSGQGASNQPQHF. The sequenced CDR3 bases are TGTGCCAGCTCACCCTCCGGGCAGGGGGCTAGCAATCAGCCC.